This T cell receptor beta chain was identified during a study of cytomegalovirus exposure and HLA in healthy donors. About the research overall: The 120 validation repertoires, a later analysis reported, used the same platform as the approximately 650 first-cohort repertoires.

The table came from immunoSEQ multiplex PCR; TCRdb's copy has only in-frame clones and leaves some out. The sample yields 150,000 to 200,000 clones, around 82% seen once. Germline V gene sequence: CDR1 SGHTS, CDR2 YDEGEE. V shed 4 bases and J 5 bases; nucleotides not matched to a gene: 9. This CDR3 region has 16 residues. Study-level results: Researchers catalogued about 160 TCR beta chains as cytomegalovirus-associated. One later analysis, an examination of the approximately 130 validation repertoires, found that first-cohort TCR clusters tended to co-occur in them.

Concerning this clone: The target antigen is unknown.

The donors were members of the validation cohort comprising some 120 subjects, separate from the roughly 690-subject first cohort. The chain carries TRBV5-8 and TRBJ1-2; the match to TRBD1 covers 12 bases. The sample taken for sequencing was PBMCs. The source is a man aged 30-40 years in good health and CMV-seropositive. CDR3 DNA sequence: TGTGCCAGCAGCCCTAACGGGGACAGGGGGCTTTATGGCTACACCTTC. This encodes CASSPNGDRGLYGYTF. Based on the CDR3 plus reference TRBV5-8 and TRBJ1-2, the full variable domain is EAGVTQSPTHLIKTRGQQATLRCSPISGHTSVYWYQQALGLGLQFLLWYDEGEERNRGNFPPRFSGRQFPNYSSELNVNALELEDSALYLCASSPNGDRGLYGYTFGSGTRLTVV.